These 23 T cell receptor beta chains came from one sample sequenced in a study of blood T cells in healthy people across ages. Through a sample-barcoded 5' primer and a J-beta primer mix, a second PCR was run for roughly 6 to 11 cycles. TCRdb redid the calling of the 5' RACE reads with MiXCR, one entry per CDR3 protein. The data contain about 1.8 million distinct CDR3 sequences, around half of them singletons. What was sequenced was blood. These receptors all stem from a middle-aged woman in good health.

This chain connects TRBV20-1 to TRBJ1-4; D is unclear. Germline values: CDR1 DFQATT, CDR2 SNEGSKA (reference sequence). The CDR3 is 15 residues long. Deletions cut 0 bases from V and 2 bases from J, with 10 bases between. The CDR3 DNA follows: TGCAGTGCTAGAGATGAAGGGAGGACTAATGAAAAACTGTTTTTT. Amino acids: CSARDEGRTNEKLFF.

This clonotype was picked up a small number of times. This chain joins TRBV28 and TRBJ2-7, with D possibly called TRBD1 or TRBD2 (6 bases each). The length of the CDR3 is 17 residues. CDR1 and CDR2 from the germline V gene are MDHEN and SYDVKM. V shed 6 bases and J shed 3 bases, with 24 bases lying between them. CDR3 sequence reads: CASRPRGRLMRDYEQYF. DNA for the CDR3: TGTGCCAGCAGACCCCGGGGGCGCCTCATGAGAGACTACGAGCAGTACTTC.

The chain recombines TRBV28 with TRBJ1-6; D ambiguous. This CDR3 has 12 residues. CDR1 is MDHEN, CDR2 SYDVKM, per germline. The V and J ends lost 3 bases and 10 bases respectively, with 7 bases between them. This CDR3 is CASSFRQSPLHF. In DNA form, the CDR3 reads TGTGCCAGCAGTTTCAGGCAGTCACCCCTCCACTTT.

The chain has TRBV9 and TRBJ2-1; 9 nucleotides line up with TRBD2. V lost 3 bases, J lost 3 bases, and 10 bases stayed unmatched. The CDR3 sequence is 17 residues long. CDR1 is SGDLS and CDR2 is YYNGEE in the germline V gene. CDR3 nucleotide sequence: TGTGCCAGCAGCGCCGGCAGTAGCGGGGGAATCTACAATGAGCAGTTCTTC. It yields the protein CASSAGSSGGIYNEQFF.

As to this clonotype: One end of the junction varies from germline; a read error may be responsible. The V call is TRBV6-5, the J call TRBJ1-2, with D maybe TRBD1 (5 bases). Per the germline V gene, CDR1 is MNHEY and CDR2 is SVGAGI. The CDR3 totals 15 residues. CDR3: CASSAQGLSSDGSTF. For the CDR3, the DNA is TGTGCCAGCAGTGCCCAGGGACTCTCCTCGGATGGCTCCACCTTC.

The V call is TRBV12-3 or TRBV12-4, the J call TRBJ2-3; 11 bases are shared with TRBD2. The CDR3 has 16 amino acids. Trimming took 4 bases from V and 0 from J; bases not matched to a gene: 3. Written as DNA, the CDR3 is TGTGCCAGCAGTTCCTGGACTAGCGGGAGCACAGATACGCAGTATTTT. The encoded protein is CASSSWTSGSTDTQYF.

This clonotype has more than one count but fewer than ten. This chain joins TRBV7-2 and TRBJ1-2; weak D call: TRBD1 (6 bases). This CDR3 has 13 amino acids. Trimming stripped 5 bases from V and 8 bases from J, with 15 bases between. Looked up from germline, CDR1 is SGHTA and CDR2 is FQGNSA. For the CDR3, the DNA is TGTGCCAGCAGCAAAACTCGGGACATCGGCTACACCTTC. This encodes CASSKTRDIGYTF. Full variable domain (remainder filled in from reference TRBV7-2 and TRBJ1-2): GAGVSQSPSNKVTEKGKDVELRCDPISGHTALYWYRQSLGQGLEFLIYFQGNSAPDKSGLPSDRFSAERTGGSVSTLTIQRTQQEDSAVYLCASSKTRDIGYTFGSGTRLTVV.

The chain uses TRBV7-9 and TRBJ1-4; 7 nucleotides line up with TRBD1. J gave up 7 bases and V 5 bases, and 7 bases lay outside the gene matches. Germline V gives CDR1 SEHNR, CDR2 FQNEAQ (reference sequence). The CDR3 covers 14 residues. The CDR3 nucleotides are TGTGCCAGCAGCAGAGGACAGGCCGCTGAAAAACTGTTTTTT. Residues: CASSRGQAAEKLFF.

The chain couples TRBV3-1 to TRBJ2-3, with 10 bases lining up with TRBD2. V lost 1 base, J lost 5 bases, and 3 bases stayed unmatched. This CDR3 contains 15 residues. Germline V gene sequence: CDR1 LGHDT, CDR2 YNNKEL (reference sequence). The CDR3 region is CASSQGGTSVDTQYF. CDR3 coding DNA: TGTGCCAGCAGCCAAGGGGGGACTAGCGTAGATACGCAGTATTTT.

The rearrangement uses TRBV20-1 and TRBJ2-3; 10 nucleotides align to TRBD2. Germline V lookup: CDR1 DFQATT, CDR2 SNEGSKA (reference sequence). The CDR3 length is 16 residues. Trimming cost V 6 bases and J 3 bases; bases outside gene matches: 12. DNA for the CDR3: TGCAGTGCGGGGTTCAGCGGGGGGGCCCGGACAGATACGCAGTATTTT. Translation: CSAGFSGGARTDTQYF.

The CDR3 region is CASSFYRGPEGYTF. In DNA form, the CDR3 reads TGTGCCAGCAGTTTTTACAGGGGGCCCGAGGGCTACACCTTC. The chain recombines TRBV12-3 or TRBV12-4 with TRBJ1-2, with 9 bases matching TRBD1. The CDR3 is 14 amino acids. V was clipped by 3 bases and J by 8 bases; unmatched bases: 7.

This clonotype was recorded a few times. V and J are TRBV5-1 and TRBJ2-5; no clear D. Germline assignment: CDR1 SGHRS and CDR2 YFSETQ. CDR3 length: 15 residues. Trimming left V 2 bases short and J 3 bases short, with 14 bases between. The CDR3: CASSFSAGTEETQYF. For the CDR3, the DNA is TGCGCCAGCAGCTTTTCGGCAGGAACAGAAGAGACCCAGTACTTC.

CDR3 residues: CSASPGQGAEWRIDTQYF. The CDR3 nucleotides read TGCAGCGCATCACCGGGACAAGGGGCTGAGTGGCGCATAGATACGCAGTATTTT. This sequence joins TRBV29-1 and TRBJ2-3; TRBD1 might be the D (6 bases). The CDR3 sequence is 18 residues long. Germline V CDR1 and CDR2: SQVTM, ANQGSEA. The V end was cut by 7 bases, the J end by 5 bases, with 31 bases between.

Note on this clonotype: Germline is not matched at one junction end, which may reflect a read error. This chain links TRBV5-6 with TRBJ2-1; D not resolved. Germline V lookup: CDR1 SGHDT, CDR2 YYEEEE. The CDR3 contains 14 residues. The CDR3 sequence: CASSLGTSHNEQFF. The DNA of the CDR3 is TGTGCCAGCAGCTTGGGCACCTCCCACAATGAGCAGTTCTTC.

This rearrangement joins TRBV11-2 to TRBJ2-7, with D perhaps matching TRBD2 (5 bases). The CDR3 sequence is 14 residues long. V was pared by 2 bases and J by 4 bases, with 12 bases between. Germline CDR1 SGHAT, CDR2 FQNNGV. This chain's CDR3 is CASSLRRWEYEQYF. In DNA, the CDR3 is TGTGCCAGCAGCTTACGACGTTGGGAGTACGAGCAGTACTTC.

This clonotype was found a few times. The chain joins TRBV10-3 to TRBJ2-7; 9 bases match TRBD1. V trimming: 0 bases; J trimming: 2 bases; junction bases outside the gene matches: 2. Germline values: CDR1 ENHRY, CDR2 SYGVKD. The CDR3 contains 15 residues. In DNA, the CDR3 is TGTGCCATCAGTGAGTCGACAGGGGGTCCCTACGAGCAGTACTTC. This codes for CAISESTGGPYEQYF.

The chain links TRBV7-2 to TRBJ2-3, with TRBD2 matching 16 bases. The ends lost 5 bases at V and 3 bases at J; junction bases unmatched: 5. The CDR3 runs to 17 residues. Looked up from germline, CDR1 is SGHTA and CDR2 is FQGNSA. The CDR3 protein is CASSKGLAGGRTDTQYF. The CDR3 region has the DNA TGTGCCAGCAGCAAGGGACTAGCGGGGGGGCGAACAGATACGCAGTATTTT.

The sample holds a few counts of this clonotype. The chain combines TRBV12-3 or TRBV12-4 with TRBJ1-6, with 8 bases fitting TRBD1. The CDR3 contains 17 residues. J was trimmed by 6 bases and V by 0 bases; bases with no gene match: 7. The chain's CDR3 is CASSLALLGQVNSPLHF. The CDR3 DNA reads TGTGCCAGCAGTTTAGCGCTTCTGGGACAGGTTAATTCACCCCTCCACTTT.

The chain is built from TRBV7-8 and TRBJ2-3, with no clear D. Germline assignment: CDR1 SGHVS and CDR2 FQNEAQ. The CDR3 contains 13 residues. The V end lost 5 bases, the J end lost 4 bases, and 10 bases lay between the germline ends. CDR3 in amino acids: CASSPLVSDTQYF. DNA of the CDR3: TGTGCCAGCAGCCCGCTCGTATCAGATACGCAGTATTTT.

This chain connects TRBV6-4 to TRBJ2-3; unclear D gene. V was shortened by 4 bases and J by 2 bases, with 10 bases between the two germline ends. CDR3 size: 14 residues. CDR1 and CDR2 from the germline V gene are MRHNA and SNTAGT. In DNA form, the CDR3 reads TGTGCCAGCAGTGTTTTGAGAGACACAGATACGCAGTATTTT. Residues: CASSVLRDTDTQYF.

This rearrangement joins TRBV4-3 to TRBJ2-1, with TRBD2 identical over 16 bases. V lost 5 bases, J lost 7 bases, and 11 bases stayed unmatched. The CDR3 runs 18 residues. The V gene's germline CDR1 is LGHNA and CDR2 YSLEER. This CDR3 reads CASSFYGTSGGAPNEQFF. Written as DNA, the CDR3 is TGCGCCAGCAGCTTTTACGGGACTAGCGGGGGGGCCCCGAATGAGCAGTTCTTC.

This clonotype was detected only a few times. As DNA, the CDR3 is TGTGCCACCAGTGGTTCCCAGACTAGCGGGGGGTACCAAGAGACCCAGTACTTC. This codes for CATSGSQTSGGYQETQYF. The rearrangement links TRBV24-1 to TRBJ2-5, with 13 bases identical to TRBD2. The CDR3 loop spans 18 amino acids. Germline loops: CDR1 KGHDR, CDR2 SFDVKD. Trimming took 5 bases from V and 0 from J; bases not matched to a gene: 8.

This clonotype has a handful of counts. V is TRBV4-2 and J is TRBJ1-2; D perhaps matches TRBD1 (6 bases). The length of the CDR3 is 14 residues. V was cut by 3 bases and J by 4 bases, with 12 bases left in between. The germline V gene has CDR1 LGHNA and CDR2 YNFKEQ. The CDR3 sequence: CASSHPTGSYGYTF. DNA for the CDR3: TGTGCCAGCAGCCATCCCACAGGGAGCTATGGCTACACCTTC.